This T cell receptor (beta chain) was observed in a study of blood T cell repertoires in COVID-19. About the study: T cells, B-cell-depleted T cells, or PBMCs supplied cDNA or gDNA.

The CDR3 consists of 15 residues. Germline V gives CDR1 MNHEY, CDR2 SMNVEV (reference sequence). The junction had 8 bases not matched to a gene; V was cut back by 6 bases and J by 4 bases. Method: immunoSEQ multiplex PCR; TCRdb's copy keeps in-frame clones and lacks some. The sample has 55,000 to 60,000 clones, about 84% seen once. The gene calls are TRBV27 and TRBJ2-1; 8 nucleotides match TRBD2. The receptor was isolated from a middle-aged man with active COVID-19. Sequencing was done on a sample of peripheral blood. The CDR3 is CASSLGGLEYNEQFF. In DNA, the CDR3 is TGTGCCAGCAGCCTTGGGGGACTAGAGTACAATGAGCAGTTCTTC.